Many counts were recorded for the clone carrying this T cell receptor (beta chain). The sample is drawn from a study of T-cell reconstitution after alpha-beta-depleted transplantation in children. The TCRbeta library incorporated unique molecular identifiers. One entry per CDR3 protein, called by TCRdb with MiXCR from the PCR reads. The sample contains a few hundred thousand distinct CDR3 sequences, about 8.8% of which appear only once. The ends lost 6 bases at V and 4 bases at J; junction bases unmatched: 10. CDR1 and CDR2 from the germline V gene are SQVTM and ANQGSEA. The CDR3 covers 15 residues. This specimen was PBMCs from the stem cell graft donor, taken from the stem cell graft. The chain links TRBV29-1 to TRBJ2-2; TRBD1 aligns across 8 bases. The TCR sequence derives from a human donor who donated a stem cell graft to a child with SCID. This CDR3 is CSVSSQGAITGELFF. CDR3 nucleotide sequence: TGCAGCGTCTCTTCTCAGGGGGCGATCACCGGGGAGCTGTTTTTT.